This record concerns one TCR beta chain sequence. This record comes from a study of blood T cell repertoires in COVID-19. In the study overall: The United States, Italy and Spain supplied acute and convalescent COVID-19 samples. PBMCs, B-cell-depleted T cells, or T cells were the source of the cDNA or gDNA that made up the material.

Trimming pared 3 bases from V and 0 bases from J, leaving 6 bases between. The CDR3 consists of 14 residues. From germline, CDR1 is MDHEN and CDR2 SYDVKM. Source study methods: Quantification of nucleated cells was approximated via reference gene primer amplification. TCRdb's copy holds only in-frame clones and misses some; the assay was immunoSEQ multiplex PCR. V and J calls and clone size follow that table, whereas D and trimming were derived from the DNA. The data show approximately 190,000 clones, around four fifths seen once. This TCR came from a human donor in a cohort sampled during active COVID-19. The sample was peripheral blood. This sequence joins TRBV28 and TRBJ1-3; D is unclear. In nucleotides, the CDR3 is TGTGCCAGCAGTTTCGGGATCTCTGGAAACACCATATATTTT. Protein: CASSFGISGNTIYF.